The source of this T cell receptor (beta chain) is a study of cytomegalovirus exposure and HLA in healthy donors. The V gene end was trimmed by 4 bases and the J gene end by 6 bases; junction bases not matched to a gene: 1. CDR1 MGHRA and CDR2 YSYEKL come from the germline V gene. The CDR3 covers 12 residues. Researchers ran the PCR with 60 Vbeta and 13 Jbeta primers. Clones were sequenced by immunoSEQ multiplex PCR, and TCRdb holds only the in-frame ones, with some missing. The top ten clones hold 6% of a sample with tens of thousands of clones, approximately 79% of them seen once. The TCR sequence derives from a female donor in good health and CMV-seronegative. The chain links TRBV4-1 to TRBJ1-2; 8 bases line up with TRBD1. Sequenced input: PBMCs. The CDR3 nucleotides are TGCGCCAGCAGCCTGACAGGGGATGGCTACACCTTC. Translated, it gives CASSLTGDGYTF.